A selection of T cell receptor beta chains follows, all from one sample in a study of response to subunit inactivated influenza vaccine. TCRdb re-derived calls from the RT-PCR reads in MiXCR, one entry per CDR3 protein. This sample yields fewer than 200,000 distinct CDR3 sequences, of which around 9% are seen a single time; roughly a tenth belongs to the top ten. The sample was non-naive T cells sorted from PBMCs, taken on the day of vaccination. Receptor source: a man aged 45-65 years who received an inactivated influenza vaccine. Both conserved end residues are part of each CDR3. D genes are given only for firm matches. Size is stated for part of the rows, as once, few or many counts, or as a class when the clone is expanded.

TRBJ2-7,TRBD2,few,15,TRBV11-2,TGTGCCAGCAGCAGTTCTAGCGGGGCGGCCTACGAGCAGTACTTC,CASSSSSGAAYEQYF
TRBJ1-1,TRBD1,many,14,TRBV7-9,TGTGCCAGCAGCTACGGACAGGGGTACACTGAAGCTTTCTTT,CASSYGQGYTEAFF
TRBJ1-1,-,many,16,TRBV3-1,TGTGCCAGCAGCCAAGATCTAAGGGCGGGGAACACTGAAGCTTTCTTT,CASSQDLRAGNTEAFF
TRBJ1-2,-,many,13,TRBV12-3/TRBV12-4,TGTGCCAGCAGTTTAGAACCGAACTATGGCTACACCTTC,CASSLEPNYGYTF
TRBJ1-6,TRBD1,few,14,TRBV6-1,TGTGCCAGCAGGAGACAGGGGCATAATTCACCCCTCCACTTT,CASRRQGHNSPLHF
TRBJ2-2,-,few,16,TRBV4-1,TGCGCCAGCAGCCAAGGTCAGCGGGTTAGGTCCGGGGAGCTGTTTTTT,CASSQGQRVRSGELFF
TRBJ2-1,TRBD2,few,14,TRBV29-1,TGCAGCGTTAGCGGGGGGGCTTCGTACAATGAGCAGTTCTTC,CSVSGGASYNEQFF
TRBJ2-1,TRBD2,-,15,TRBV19,TGTGCCAGTTTGAACTCCGGGGGGGGCCGCAATGAGCAGTTCTTC,CASLNSGGGRNEQFF
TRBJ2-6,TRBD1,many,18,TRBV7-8,TGTGCCAGCAGGGGGATCGACAGGGCCCACTCTGGGGCCAACGTCCTGACTTTC,CASRGIDRAHSGANVLTF
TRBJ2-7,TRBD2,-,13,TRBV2,TGTGCCAGCACGAGCGGGAGCTCCTACGAGCAGTACTTC,CASTSGSSYEQYF
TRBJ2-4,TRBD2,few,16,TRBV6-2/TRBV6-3,TGTGCCAGCAGTGCTCCGAGCGGGAGAGCCAAAAACATTCAGTACTTC,CASSAPSGRAKNIQYF
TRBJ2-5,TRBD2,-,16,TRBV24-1,TGTGCCACCAGTGATCGGGTTGCGGGGGGAAGTGAGACCCAGTACTTC,CATSDRVAGGSETQYF
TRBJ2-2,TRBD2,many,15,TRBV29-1,TGCAGCGTTGGGGCTAGCGGGGACAACACCGGGGAGCTGTTTTTT,CSVGASGDNTGELFF
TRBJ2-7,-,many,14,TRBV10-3,TGTGCCATCAGTGAGGGGACACGCACCTACGAGCAGTACTTC,CAISEGTRTYEQYF
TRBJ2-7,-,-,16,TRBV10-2,TGCGCCAGCAGTGAGGCTGGTGCAAGCCGTGGGTACGAGCAGTACTTC,CASSEAGASRGYEQYF
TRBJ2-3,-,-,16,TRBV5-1,TGCGCCAGCAGCTTGGCCGGACAGTCTTGGACAGATACGCAGTATTTT,CASSLAGQSWTDTQYF
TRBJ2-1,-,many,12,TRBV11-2,TGTGCCAGCAGCTTGTCCGGACAGATGGAGTTCTTC,CASSLSGQMEFF
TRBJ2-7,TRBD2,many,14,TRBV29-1,TGCAGCGTCTCGGGGGGAGGCAGCTCCTACGAGCAGTACTTC,CSVSGGGSSYEQYF
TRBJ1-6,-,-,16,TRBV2,TGTGCCAGCAGTGGCGCGGGGAGCTCCTATAATTCACCCCTGCACTTT,CASSGAGSSYNSPLHF
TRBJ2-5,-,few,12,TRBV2,TGTGCCAGCAGCCTAGGGAAAGAGACCCAGTACTTC,CASSLGKETQYF